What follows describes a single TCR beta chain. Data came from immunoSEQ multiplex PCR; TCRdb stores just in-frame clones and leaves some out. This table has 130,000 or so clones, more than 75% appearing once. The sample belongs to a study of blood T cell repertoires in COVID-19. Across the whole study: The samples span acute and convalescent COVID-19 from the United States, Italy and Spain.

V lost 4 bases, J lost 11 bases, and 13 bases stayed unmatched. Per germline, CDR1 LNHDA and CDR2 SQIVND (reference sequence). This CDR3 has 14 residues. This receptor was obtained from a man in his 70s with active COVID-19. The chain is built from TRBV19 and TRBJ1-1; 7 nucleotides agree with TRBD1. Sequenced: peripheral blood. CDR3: CASSTRDSHISAFF. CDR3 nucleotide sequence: TGTGCCAGTAGTACGAGGGACAGCCACATCTCGGCTTTCTTT.